This TCR beta chain was captured by sequencing in a study of blood T cell repertoires in COVID-19. Study-level information: COVID-19 samples collected from the United States, Italy and Spain covered acute and convalescent phases. Nucleic acid was either cDNA or gDNA, and it came from T cells, B-cell-depleted T cells, or PBMCs.

The V and J ends lost 4 bases and 7 bases respectively, with 14 bases between them. CDR1 and CDR2 (germline): SGHNT, YYREEE (reference sequence). CDR3 length: 14 residues. In the source study's methods: Nucleated cell counts were estimated from reference gene primer amplification. Assay used: immunoSEQ multiplex PCR; TCRdb lists only in-frame clones, some missing. The V and J calls and clone size are taken from that table; D and trimming were inferred from the DNA. This sample yields 150,000 to 200,000 clones, of which roughly four fifths are seen a single time; around 20% belongs to the top ten. This clonotype was sampled from a woman older than 75 with acute or convalescent COVID-19. Sequencing used peripheral blood. This rearrangement joins TRBV5-4 to TRBJ2-2; tentative D call: TRBD1 (6 bases). The CDR3 DNA reads TGTGCCAGCAGCCTAGCCCAGGGGATCGGGGAGCTGTTTTTT. Translating gives CASSLAQGIGELFF.